The entry below gives a single T cell receptor (beta chain) sequence along with its context. This entry comes from a study of blood T cell repertoires in COVID-19. For the study at large: Samples of COVID-19 (acute and convalescent) were obtained from the United States, Italy and Spain. The cDNA or gDNA used as material had been derived from T cells, B-cell-depleted T cells, or PBMCs.

As processed by the authors: It was from reference gene primer amplification that nucleated cell counts were estimated. Profiled with immunoSEQ multiplex PCR; TCRdb holds only in-frame clones, not every one. V and J calls and clone size come straight from that table; D and trimming were deduced from the DNA. This table has about 190,000 clones, roughly 88% appearing once. This CDR3 has 16 residues. Germline-derived CDR1 and CDR2 are LNHDA and SQIVND (reference sequence). V dropped 3 bases and J dropped 2 bases, with 16 bases sitting between them. The source of this sequence is a woman in her 40s who had recovered from COVID-19. The chain has TRBV19 and TRBJ1-1; D is possibly TRBD1 (5 bases). Sequencing used peripheral blood. The CDR3 DNA reads TGTGCCAGTAGTATCGGTTTATGGCAGGGTAACACTGAAGCTTTCTTT. It codes for CASSIGLWQGNTEAFF.